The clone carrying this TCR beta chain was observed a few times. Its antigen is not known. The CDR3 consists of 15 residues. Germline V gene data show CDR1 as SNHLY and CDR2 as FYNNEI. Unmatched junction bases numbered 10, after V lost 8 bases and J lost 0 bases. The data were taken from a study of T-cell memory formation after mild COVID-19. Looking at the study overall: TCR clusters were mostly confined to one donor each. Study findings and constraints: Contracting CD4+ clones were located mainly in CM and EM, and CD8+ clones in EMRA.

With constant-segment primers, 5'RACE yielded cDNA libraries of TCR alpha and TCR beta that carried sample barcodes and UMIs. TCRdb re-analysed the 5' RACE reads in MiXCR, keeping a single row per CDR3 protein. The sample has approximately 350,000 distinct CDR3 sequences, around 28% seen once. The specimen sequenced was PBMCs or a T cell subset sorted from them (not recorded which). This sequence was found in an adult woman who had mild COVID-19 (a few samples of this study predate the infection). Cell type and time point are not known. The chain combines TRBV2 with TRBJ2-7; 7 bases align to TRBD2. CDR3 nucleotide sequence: TGTGCCAGCGAGGGAGGGACTTTGTACTCCTACGAGCAGTACTTC. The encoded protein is CASEGGTLYSYEQYF.